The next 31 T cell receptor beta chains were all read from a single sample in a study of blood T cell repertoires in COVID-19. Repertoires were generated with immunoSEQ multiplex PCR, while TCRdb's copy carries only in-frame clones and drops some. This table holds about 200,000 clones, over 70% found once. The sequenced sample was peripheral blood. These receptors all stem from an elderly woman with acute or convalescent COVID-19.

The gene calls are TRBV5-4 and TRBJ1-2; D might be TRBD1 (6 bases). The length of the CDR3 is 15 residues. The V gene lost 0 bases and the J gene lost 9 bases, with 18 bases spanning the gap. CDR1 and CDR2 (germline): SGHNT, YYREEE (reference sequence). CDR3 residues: CASSLDGGAGNRYTF. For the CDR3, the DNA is TGTGCCAGCAGCTTGGATGGGGGCGCGGGTAATCGCTACACCTTC.

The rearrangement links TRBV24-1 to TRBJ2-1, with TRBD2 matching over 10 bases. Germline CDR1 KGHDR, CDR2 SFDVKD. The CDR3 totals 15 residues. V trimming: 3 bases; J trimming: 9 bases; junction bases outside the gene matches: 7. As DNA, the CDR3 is TGTGCCACCAGTGATGGCCAGCGGGGGGGCCGTGAGCAGTTCTTC. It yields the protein CATSDGQRGGREQFF.

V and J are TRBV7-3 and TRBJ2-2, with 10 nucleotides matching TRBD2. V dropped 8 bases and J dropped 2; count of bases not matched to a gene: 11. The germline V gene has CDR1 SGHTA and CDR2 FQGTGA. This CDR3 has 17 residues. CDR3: CASHPQLAGPNTGELFF. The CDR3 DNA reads TGTGCCAGCCACCCACAACTAGCGGGACCAAACACCGGGGAGCTGTTTTTT.

The CDR3, as DNA: TGCGCCAGCAGCTTGGGGGGACAGGGGCAAGAAAAACTGTTTTTT. Its protein product is CASSLGGQGQEKLFF. The V gene is TRBV5-1, the J gene TRBJ1-4; TRBD1 matches at 10 bases. V dropped 0 bases and J dropped 8; count of bases not matched to a gene: 4. The germline gives CDR1 SGHRS, CDR2 YFSETQ. The CDR3 loop spans 15 amino acids.

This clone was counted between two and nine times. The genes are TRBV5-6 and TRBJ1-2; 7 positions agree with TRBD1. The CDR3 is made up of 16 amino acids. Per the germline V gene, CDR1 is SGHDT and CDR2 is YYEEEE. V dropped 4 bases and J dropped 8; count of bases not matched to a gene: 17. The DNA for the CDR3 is TGTGCCAGCAGCCGCTCAGGGGGTCCGGCCCACGGGGGCTACACCTTC. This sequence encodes CASSRSGGPAHGGYTF.

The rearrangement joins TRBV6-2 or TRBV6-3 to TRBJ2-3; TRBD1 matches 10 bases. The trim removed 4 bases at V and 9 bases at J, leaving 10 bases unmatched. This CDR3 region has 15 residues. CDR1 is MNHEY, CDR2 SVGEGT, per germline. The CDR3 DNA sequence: TGTGCCAGCAGTTCGCTGGGGACAGGGGAATACACGCAGTATTTT. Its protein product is CASSSLGTGEYTQYF.

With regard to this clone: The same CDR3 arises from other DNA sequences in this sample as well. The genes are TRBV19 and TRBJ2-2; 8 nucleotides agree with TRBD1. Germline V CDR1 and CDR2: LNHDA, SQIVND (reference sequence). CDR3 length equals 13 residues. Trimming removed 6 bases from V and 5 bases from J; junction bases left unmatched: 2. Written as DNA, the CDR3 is TGTGCCAGTAGAAACAGGGGGACCGGGGAGCTGTTTTTT. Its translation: CASRNRGTGELFF.

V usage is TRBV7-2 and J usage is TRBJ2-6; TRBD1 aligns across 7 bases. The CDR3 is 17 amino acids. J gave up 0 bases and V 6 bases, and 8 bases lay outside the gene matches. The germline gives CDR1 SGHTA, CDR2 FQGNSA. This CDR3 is CASRGTVESSGANVLTF. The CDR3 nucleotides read TGTGCCAGCAGGGGGACAGTCGAGAGCTCTGGGGCCAACGTCCTGACTTTC.

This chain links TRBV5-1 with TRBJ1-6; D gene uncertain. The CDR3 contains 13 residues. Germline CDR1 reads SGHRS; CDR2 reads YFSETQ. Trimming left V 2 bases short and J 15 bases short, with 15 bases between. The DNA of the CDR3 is TGCGCCAGCAGCTTAGATTACGGCAGGAACCTCCACTTT. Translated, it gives CASSLDYGRNLHF.

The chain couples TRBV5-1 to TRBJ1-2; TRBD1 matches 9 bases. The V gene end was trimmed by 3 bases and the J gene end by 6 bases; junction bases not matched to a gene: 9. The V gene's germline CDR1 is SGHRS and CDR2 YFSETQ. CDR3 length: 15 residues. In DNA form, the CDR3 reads TGCGCCAGCAGCTCCGCCGGGACAGGGACTGATGGCTACACCTTC. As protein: CASSSAGTGTDGYTF.

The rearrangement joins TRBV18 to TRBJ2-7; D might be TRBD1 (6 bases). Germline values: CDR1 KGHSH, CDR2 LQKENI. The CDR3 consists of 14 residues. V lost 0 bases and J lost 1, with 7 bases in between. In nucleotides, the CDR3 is TGTGCCAGCTCACCACCGGGGACATCCTACGAGCAGTACTTC. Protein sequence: CASSPPGTSYEQYF.

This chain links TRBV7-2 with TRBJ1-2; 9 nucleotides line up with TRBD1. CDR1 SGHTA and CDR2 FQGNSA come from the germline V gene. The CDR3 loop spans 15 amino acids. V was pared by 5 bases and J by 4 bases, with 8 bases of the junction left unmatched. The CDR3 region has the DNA TGTGCCAGCAGCCGTGAACAGGGGGCGATCTATGGCTACACCTTC. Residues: CASSREQGAIYGYTF. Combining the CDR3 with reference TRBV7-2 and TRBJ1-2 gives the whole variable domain GAGVSQSPSNKVTEKGKDVELRCDPISGHTALYWYRQSLGQGLEFLIYFQGNSAPDKSGLPSDRFSAERTGGSVSTLTIQRTQQEDSAVYLCASSREQGAIYGYTFGSGTRLTVV.

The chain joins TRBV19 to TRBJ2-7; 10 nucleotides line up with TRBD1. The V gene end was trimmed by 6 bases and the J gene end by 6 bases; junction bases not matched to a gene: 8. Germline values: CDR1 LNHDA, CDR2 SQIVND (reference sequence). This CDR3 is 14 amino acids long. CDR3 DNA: TGTGCCAGTAGGGTCCCGGGACAGGGGTTCGAGCAGTACTTC. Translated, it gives CASRVPGQGFEQYF.

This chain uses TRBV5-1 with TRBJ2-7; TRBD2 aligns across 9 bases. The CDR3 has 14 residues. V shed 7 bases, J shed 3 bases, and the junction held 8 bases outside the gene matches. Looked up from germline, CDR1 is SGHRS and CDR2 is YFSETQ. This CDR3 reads CASGSGGQGYEQYF. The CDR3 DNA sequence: TGCGCCAGCGGTAGCGGGGGACAAGGCTACGAGCAGTACTTC.

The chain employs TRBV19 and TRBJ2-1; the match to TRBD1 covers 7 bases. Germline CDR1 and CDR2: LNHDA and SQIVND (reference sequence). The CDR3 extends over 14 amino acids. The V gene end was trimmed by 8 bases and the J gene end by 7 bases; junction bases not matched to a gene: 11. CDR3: CASCRDRDLNEQFF. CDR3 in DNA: TGTGCCAGTTGCCGGGACAGAGACCTTAATGAGCAGTTCTTC. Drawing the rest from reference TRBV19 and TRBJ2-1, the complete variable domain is DGGITQSPKYLFRKEGQNVTLSCEQNLNHDAMYWYRQDPGQGLRLIYYSQIVNDFQKGDIAEGYSVSREKKESFPLTVTSAQKNPTAFYLCASCRDRDLNEQFFGPGTRLTVL.

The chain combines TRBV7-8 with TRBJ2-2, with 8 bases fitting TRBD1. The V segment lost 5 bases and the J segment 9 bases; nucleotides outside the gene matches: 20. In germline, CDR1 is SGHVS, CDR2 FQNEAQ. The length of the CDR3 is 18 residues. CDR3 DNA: TGTGCCAGCAGCCCCCAGTCGACCTATATTGACAGGGGCCGGGAGCTGTTTTTT. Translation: CASSPQSTYIDRGRELFF. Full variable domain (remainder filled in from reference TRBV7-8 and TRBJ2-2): GAGVSQSPRYKVAKRGQDVALRCDPISGHVSLFWYQQALGQGPEFLTYFQNEAQLDKSGLPSDRFFAERPEGSVSTLKIQRTQQEDSAVYLCASSPQSTYIDRGRELFFGEGSRLTVL.

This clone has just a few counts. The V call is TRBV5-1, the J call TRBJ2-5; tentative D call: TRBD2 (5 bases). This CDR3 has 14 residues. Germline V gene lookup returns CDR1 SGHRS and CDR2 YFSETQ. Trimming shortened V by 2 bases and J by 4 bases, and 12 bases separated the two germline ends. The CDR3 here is CASSLEVGVETQYF. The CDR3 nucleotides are TGCGCCAGCAGCTTAGAGGTGGGAGTAGAGACCCAGTACTTC. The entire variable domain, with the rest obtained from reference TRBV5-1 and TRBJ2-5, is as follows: KAGVTQTPRYLIKTRGQQVTLSCSPISGHRSVSWYQQTPGQGLQFLFEYFSETQRNKGNFPGRFSGRQFSNSRSEMNVSTLELGDSALYLCASSLEVGVETQYFGPGTRLLVL.

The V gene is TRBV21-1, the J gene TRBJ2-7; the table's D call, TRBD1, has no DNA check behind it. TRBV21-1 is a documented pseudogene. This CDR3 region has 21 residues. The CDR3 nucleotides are TGTGCCAGCAGCAAAGTCAGGTTCCATCCGGGACAGGGGGTAAATTCCTACGAGCAGTACTTC. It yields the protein CASSKVRFHPGQGVNSYEQYF.

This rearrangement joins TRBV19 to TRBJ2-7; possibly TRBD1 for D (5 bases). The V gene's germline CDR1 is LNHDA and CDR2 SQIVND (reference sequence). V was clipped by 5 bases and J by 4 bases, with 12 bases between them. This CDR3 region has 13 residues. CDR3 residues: CASSVEQGYEQYF. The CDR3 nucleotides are TGTGCCAGTAGTGTGGAGCAGGGTTACGAGCAGTACTTC.

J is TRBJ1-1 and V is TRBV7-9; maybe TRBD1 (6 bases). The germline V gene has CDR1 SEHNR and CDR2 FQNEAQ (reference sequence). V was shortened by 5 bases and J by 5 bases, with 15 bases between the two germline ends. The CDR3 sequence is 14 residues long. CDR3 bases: TGTGCCAGCAGCGCACAGGGAAGAGGTACTGAAGCTTTCTTT. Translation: CASSAQGRGTEAFF.

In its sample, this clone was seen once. The CDR3 bases are TGTGCCAGCAGGCCTACTACGAGCTACGAGCAGTACTTC. Translating it yields CASRPTTSYEQYF. The genes are TRBV6-5 and TRBJ2-7; D call uncertain. The CDR3 has 13 amino acids. CDR1 is MNHEY and CDR2 is SVGAGI in the germline V gene. V was trimmed by 6 bases and J by 3 bases, leaving 12 bases between them.

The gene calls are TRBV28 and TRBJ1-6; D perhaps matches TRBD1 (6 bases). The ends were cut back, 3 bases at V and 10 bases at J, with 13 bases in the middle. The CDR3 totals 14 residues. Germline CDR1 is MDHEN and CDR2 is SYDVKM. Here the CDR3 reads CASSLSGHSSPLHF. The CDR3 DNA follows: TGTGCCAGCAGTTTGTCGGGACACTCCTCACCCCTCCACTTT.

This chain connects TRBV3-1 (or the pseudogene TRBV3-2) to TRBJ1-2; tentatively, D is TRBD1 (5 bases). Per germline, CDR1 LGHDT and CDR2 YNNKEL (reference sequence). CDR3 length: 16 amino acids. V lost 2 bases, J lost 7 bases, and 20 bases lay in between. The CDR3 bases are TGTGCCAGCAGCCAAAGCACCCAAGGGGAGGGGACTGGCTACACCTTC. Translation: CASSQSTQGEGTGYTF.

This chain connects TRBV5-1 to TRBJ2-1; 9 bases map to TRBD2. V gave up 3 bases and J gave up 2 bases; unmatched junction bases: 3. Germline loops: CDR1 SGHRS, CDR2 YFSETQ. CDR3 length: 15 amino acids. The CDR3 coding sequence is TGCGCCAGCAGCTATACTAGCGGGCCCTACAATGAGCAGTTCTTC. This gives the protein CASSYTSGPYNEQFF. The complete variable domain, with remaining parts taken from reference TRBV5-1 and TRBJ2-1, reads KAGVTQTPRYLIKTRGQQVTLSCSPISGHRSVSWYQQTPGQGLQFLFEYFSETQRNKGNFPGRFSGRQFSNSRSEMNVSTLELGDSALYLCASSYTSGPYNEQFFGPGTRLTVL.

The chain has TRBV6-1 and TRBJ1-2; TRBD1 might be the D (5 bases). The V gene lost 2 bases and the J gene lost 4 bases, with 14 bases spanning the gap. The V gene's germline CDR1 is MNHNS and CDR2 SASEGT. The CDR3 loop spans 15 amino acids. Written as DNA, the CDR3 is TGTGCCAGCAGTGAATTACCGACAGTTAGCTATGGCTACACCTTC. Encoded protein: CASSELPTVSYGYTF.

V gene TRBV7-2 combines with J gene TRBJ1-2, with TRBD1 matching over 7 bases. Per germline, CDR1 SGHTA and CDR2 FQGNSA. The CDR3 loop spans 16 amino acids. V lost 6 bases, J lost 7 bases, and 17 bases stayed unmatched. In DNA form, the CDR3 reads TGTGCCAGCAGTCTACCCCCGGGACAGTTCCCCCTTGGCTACACCTTC. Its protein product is CASSLPPGQFPLGYTF.

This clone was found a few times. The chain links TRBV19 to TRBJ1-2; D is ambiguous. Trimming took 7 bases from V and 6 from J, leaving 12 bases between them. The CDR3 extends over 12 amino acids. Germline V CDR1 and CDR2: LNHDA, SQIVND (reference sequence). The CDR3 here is CASTTTRDGYTF. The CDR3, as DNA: TGTGCCAGTACTACAACTCGGGATGGCTACACCTTC.

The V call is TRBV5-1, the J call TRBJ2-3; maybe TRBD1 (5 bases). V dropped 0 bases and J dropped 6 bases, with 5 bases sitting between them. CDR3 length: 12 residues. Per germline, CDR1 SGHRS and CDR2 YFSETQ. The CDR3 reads CASSLDRDTQYF. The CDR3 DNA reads TGCGCCAGCAGCTTGGACAGGGATACGCAGTATTTT.

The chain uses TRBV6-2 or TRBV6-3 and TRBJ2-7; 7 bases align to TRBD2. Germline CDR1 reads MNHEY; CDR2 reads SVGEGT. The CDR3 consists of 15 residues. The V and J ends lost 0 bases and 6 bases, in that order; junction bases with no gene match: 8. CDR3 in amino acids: CASSYSGLVRREQYF. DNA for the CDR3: TGTGCCAGCAGTTACTCCGGACTAGTGCGGCGCGAGCAGTACTTC.

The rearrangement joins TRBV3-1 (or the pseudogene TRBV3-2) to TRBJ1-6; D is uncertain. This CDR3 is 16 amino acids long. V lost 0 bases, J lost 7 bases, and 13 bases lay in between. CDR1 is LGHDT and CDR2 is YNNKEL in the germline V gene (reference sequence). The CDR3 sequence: CASSQDSGFGNSPLHF. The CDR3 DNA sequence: TGTGCCAGCAGCCAAGATTCCGGCTTCGGGAATTCACCCCTCCACTTT.

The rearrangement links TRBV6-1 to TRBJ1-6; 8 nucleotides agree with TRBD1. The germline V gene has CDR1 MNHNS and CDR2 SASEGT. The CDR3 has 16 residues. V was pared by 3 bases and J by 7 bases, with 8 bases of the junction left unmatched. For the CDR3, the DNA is TGTGCCAGCAGTGACAACAGGGGGACATGGAATTCACCCCTCCACTTT. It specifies CASSDNRGTWNSPLHF.